A single sample gave rise to the 11 T cell receptor beta chains below, sequenced in a study of blood T cell repertoires in COVID-19. TCRdb keeps only in-frame clones here, not all; method: immunoSEQ multiplex PCR. The table lists hundreds of thousands of clones, 80% to 90% of them singletons, with roughly 2% in the top ten. The specimen was PBMCs or T cells enriched from blood (not recorded which). These receptors originate from a man between 25 and 39 years old who had recovered from COVID-19.

The chain carries TRBV12-5 and TRBJ2-5; D is perhaps TRBD2 (5 bases). Germline V lookup: CDR1 LGHNT, CDR2 FRNRAP. The CDR3 runs to 13 residues. V was trimmed by 0 bases and J by 5 bases, leaving 7 bases between them. CDR3: CASGLVRGETQYF. The CDR3 nucleotides read TGTGCTAGTGGTTTGGTACGAGGGGAGACCCAGTACTTC.

The V gene is TRBV3-1 (or the pseudogene TRBV3-2), the J gene TRBJ2-7; D possibly corresponds to TRBD1 (6 bases). The CDR3 is made up of 15 amino acids. The V gene's germline CDR1 is LGHDT and CDR2 YNNKEL (reference sequence). Trimming removed 4 bases from V and 2 bases from J, with 15 bases in between. The CDR3 region is CASSLSPGAPYEQYF. The CDR3 coding sequence is TGTGCCAGCAGCCTTAGTCCAGGGGCCCCCTACGAGCAGTACTTC.

V is TRBV4-1 and J is TRBJ1-3; 7 bases agree with TRBD1. The CDR3 is made up of 17 amino acids. J gave up 4 bases and V 2 bases, and 11 bases lay outside the gene matches. The germline gives CDR1 MGHRA, CDR2 YSYEKL. CDR3 sequence (DNA): TGCGCCAGCAGCCAATGGGCAGGGGGAGTGGGGGGAAACACCATATATTTT. Amino acid sequence: CASSQWAGGVGGNTIYF.

The V gene is TRBV9, the J gene TRBJ1-2; D is unclear. Germline CDR1 SGDLS, CDR2 YYNGEE. This CDR3 is built from 13 residues. Trimming pared 2 bases from V and 12 bases from J, leaving 17 bases between. In DNA form, the CDR3 reads TGTGCCAGCAGCGTCGTAGTTGGAGGGTTAAACACCTTC. It codes for CASSVVVGGLNTF.

DNA for the CDR3: TGTGCCAGCATGGGACAGGGGGCTTACGAGCAGTACTTC. It yields the protein CASMGQGAYEQYF. The genes are TRBV12-3 or TRBV12-4 and TRBJ2-7, with TRBD1 identical over 12 bases. V dropped 7 bases and J dropped 4; count of bases not matched to a gene: 2. The CDR3 runs to 13 residues.

With regard to this clone: Compared with germline, one end of the junction differs, possibly owing to a read error. The chain carries TRBV7-9 and TRBJ1-6; D not resolved. The germline CDR1 and CDR2 sequences are SEHNR and FQNEAQ (reference sequence). The CDR3 runs 16 residues. The CDR3 DNA reads as TGTGCCAGCACCTTATCACGGAGCTCCTATAATTCACCCCTCCACTTT. Translation gives CASTLSRSSYNSPLHF. The whole variable domain, filled in from reference TRBV7-9 and TRBJ1-6, reads DTGVSQNPRHKITKRGQNVTFRCDPISEHNRLYWYRQTLGQGPEFLTYFQNEAQLEKSRLLSDRFSAERPKGSFSTLEIQRTEQGDSAMYLCASTLSRSSYNSPLHFGNGTRLTVT.

The gene calls are TRBV25-1 and TRBJ1-1; D not resolved. V lost 2 bases and J lost 11, with 12 bases in between. The CDR3 length is 12 residues. Germline CDR1 is MGHDK and CDR2 is SYGVNS. The CDR3 sequence is CASSEMTGGAFF. In DNA form, the CDR3 reads TGTGCCAGCAGTGAAATGACGGGAGGCGCTTTCTTT. The entire variable domain, with the rest obtained from reference TRBV25-1 and TRBJ1-1, is as follows: EADIYQTPRYLVIGTGKKITLECSQTMGHDKMYWYQQDPGMELHLIHYSYGVNSTEKGDLSSESTVSRIRTEHFPLTLESARPSHTSQYLCASSEMTGGAFFGQGTRLTVV.

The genes are TRBV7-3 and TRBJ2-2, with 11 nucleotides matching TRBD1. The CDR3 is 16 residues long. Germline CDR1 reads SGHTA; CDR2 reads FQGTGA. The V segment lost 4 bases and the J segment 5 bases; nucleotides outside the gene matches: 6. The chain's CDR3 is CASSSIGTGGTGELFF. In DNA, the CDR3 is TGTGCCAGCAGCTCAATCGGGACAGGGGGAACCGGGGAGCTGTTTTTT.

The sample holds a few counts of this clone. Other nucleotide sequences in the sample specify the same CDR3. The V and J genes are TRBV19 and TRBJ2-7; perhaps TRBD2 as D (7 bases). CDR1 and CDR2 (germline): LNHDA, SQIVND (reference sequence). V was cut by 4 bases and J by 2 bases, with 9 bases left in between. This CDR3 region has 13 residues. Here the CDR3 reads CASSSGGAYEQYF. The CDR3 DNA follows: TGTGCCAGTAGTAGCGGGGGCGCCTACGAGCAGTACTTC.

The chain carries TRBV30 and TRBJ1-4; the match to TRBD1 covers 8 bases. This CDR3 is 12 amino acids long. The germline gives CDR1 GTSNPN, CDR2 SVGIG (reference sequence). The ends lost 5 bases at V and 8 bases at J; junction bases unmatched: 4. In nucleotides, the CDR3 is TGTGCCTGGGACAGGGGCTTCGAAAAACTGTTTTTT. Amino acid sequence: CAWDRGFEKLFF.

This chain uses TRBV9 with TRBJ1-6, with D possibly matching TRBD1 (6 bases). This CDR3 contains 17 residues. Germline assignment: CDR1 SGDLS and CDR2 YYNGEE. V dropped 2 bases and J dropped 10 bases, with 22 bases sitting between them. The CDR3 spells CASSVHSNRALGSPLHF. In DNA form, the CDR3 reads TGTGCCAGCAGCGTTCACAGTAACAGGGCTTTAGGCTCACCCCTCCACTTT.